This TCR beta chain was sequenced in a study of Ad26.COV2.S vaccination and SARS-CoV-2 variants. Study background: Donor allocation was to the COV1001 Ad26.COV2.S trial arm. Donor got 5x10^10 or 1x10^11 viral particles of Ad26.COV2.S.

CDR3 length: 16 residues. Germline trimming cut 0 bases from V and 3 bases from J; bases unmatched to any gene: 5. CDR1 is LGHDT and CDR2 is YNNKEL in the germline V gene (reference sequence). TCRdb's table, derived via immunoSEQ multiplex PCR, lists solely in-frame clones and lacks some. The table includes hundreds of thousands of clones, approximately 87% detected once. The treatment here: 19 received Ad26.COV2.S at low or high dose, single or two shots; about 5 received placebo; per-sample allocation not given. Collection of samples fell on day 63 after the first vaccine or placebo injection. An adult of 18-55 years in Boston served as donor. As its vector, the vaccine had Ad26, which expressed Wuhan-strain SARS-CoV-2 spike.

Sequenced material: peripheral blood, taken in a trial of Ad26.COV2.S vaccine versus placebo. The TCR originated in a person between 18 and 60 years old who received the Ad26.COV2.S COVID-19 vaccine or a placebo. The chain employs TRBV3-1 (or the pseudogene TRBV3-2) and TRBJ2-3; 8 nucleotides match TRBD1. The CDR3 region has the DNA TGTGCCAGCAGCCAAGATGGGACAGGCTTTACAGATACGCAGTATTTT. Its translation is CASSQDGTGFTDTQYF.